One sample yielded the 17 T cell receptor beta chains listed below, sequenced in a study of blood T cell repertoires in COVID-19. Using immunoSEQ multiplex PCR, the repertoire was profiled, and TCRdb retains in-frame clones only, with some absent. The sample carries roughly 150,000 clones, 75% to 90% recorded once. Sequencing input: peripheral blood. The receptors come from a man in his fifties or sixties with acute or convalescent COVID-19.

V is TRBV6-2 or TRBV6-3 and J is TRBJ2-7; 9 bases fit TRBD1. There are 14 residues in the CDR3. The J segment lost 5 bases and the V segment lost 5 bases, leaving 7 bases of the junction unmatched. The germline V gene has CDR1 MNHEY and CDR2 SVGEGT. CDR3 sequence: CASSKGTGWNEQYF. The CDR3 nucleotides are TGTGCCAGCAGTAAAGGGACAGGGTGGAACGAGCAGTACTTC.

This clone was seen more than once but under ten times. In nucleotides, the CDR3 is TGCGCCAGCAAGCTGGGTGGGGACAAGCACCGTGAGCAGTTCTTC. Translation gives CASKLGGDKHREQFF. V usage is TRBV10-1 and J usage is TRBJ2-1; TRBD1 is a possible D gene (6 bases). This CDR3 comprises 15 residues. Trimming shortened V by 7 bases and J by 9 bases, and 22 bases separated the two germline ends. The germline CDR1 and CDR2 sequences are WNHNN and SYGVQD (reference sequence).

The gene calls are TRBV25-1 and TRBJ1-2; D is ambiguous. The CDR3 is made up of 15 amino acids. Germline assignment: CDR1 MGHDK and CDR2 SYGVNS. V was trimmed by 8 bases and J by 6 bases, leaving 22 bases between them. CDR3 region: CASSPGRPRPHGYTF. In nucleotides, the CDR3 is TGTGCCAGCTCTCCGGGGAGGCCAAGACCCCATGGCTACACCTTC.

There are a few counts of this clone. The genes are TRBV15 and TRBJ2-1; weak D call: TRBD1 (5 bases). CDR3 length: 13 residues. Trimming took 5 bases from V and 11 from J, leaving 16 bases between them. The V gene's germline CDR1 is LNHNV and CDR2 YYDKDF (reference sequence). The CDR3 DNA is TGTGCCACCAGCCAGGGCCCCCAAGAGAAGCAGTTCTTC. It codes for CATSQGPQEKQFF.

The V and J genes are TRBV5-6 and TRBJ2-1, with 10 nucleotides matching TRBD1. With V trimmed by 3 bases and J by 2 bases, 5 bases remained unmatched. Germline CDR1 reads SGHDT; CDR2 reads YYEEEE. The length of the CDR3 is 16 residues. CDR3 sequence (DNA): TGTGCCAGCAGCTCCCCCGGGACAGGGGCCTACAATGAGCAGTTCTTC. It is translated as CASSSPGTGAYNEQFF.

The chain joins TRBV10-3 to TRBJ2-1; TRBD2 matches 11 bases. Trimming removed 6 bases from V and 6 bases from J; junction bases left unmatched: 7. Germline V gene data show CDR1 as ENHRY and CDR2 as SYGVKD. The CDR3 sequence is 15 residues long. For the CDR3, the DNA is TGTGCCATCAGACCAACCGGGACTAGCGGCAATGAGCAGTTCTTC. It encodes CAIRPTGTSGNEQFF.

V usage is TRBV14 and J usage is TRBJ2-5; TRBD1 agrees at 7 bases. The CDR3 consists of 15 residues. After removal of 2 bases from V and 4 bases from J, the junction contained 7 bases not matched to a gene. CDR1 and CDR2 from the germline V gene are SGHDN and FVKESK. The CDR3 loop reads CASSQLQGPTETQYF. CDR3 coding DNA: TGTGCCAGCAGCCAACTACAGGGGCCTACAGAGACCCAGTACTTC.

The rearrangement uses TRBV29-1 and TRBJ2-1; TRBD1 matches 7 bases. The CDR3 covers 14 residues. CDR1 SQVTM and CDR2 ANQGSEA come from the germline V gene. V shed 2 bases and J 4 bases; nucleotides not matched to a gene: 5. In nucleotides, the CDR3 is TGCAGCGTTGAACCCGGACAGGCTTACAATGAGCAGTTCTTC. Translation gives CSVEPGQAYNEQFF.

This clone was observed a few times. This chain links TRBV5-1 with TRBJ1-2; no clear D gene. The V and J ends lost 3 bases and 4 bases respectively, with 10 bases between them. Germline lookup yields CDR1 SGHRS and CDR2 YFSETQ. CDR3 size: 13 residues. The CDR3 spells CASSSPEGYGYTF. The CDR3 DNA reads TGCGCCAGCAGCTCCCCTGAGGGCTATGGCTACACCTTC.

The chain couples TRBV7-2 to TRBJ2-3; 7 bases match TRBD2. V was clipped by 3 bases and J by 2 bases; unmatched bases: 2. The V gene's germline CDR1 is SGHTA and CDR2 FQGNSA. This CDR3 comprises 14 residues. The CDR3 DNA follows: TGTGCCAGCAGCTTCGGGGGGACCACAGATACGCAGTATTTT. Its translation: CASSFGGTTDTQYF.

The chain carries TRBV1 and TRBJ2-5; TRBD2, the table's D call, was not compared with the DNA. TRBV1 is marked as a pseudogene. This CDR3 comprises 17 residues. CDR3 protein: CTSSQVGSGKYQETQYF. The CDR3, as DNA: TGCACCAGCAGCCAAGTAGGTAGCGGGAAGTACCAAGAGACCCAGTACTTC.

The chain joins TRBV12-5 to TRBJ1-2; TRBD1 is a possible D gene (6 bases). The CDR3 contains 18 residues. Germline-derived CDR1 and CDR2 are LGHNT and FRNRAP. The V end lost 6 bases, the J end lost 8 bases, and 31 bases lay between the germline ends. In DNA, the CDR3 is TGTGCTAGTGGAGGGATAGCCTCCGGGTCTACAGGGCGCAGAGGCTACACCTTC. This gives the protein CASGGIASGSTGRRGYTF.

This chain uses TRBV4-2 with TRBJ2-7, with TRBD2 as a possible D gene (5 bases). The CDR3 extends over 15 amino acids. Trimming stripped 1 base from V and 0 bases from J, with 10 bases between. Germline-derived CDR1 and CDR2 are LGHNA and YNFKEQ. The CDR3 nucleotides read TGTGCCAGCAGCCAAGGGACTGCGAGCTCCTACGAGCAGTACTTC. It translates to CASSQGTASSYEQYF.

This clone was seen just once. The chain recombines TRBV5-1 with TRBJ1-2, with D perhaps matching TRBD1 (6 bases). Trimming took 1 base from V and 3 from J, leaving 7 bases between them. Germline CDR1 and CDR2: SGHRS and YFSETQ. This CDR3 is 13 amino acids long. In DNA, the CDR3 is TGCGCCAGCAGCTTGAAGGGGGACTATGGCTACACCTTC. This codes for CASSLKGDYGYTF.

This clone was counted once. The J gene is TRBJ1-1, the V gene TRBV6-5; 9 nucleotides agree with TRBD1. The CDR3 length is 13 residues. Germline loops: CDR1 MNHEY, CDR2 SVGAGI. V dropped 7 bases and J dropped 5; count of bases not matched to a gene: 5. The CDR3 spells CASNYRGQTEAFF. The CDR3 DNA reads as TGTGCCAGCAACTACAGGGGGCAGACTGAAGCTTTCTTT.

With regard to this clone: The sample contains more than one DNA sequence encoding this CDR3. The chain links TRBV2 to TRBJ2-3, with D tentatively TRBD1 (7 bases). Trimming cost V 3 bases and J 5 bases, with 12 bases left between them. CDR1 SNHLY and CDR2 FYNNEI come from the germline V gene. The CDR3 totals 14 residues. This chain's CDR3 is CASSEEGAGDTQYF. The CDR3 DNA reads TGTGCCAGCAGTGAGGAGGGGGCAGGAGATACGCAGTATTTT.

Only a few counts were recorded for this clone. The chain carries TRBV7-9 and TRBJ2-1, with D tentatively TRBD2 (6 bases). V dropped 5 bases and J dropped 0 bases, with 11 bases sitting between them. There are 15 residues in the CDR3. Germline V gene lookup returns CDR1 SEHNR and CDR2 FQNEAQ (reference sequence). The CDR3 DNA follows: TGTGCCAGCAGCCCCGCCGGGAGCTCCTACAATGAGCAGTTCTTC. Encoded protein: CASSPAGSSYNEQFF.